These T cell receptor beta chains were read from a single sample in a study of tumor-infiltrating lymphocytes in oesophageal squamous cell carcinoma. TCRdb re-derived calls from the PCR reads in MiXCR, one entry per CDR3 protein. The table lists some 22,000 distinct CDR3 sequences, 36% of them singletons. Sequences were obtained from esophageal tumor tissue. These receptors were taken from a male donor with esophageal squamous cell carcinoma. Both conserved end residues are part of each CDR3. A D gene is named only where the DNA matches it firmly. Clone size is shown for a subset of rows, as once, few, many or a class of expanded clone.

D gene | J gene | clone size | V gene | CDR3 protein | CDR3 DNA
TRBD2 | TRBJ2-2 | few | TRBV3-1 | CASSQVVLAGVGELFF | TGTGCCAGCAGCCAAGTAGTACTAGCGGGAGTCGGGGAGCTGTTTTTT
NA | TRBJ2-3 | NA | TRBV14 | CASSRQQYTDTQYF | TGTGCCAGCAGCCGCCAACAATACACAGATACGCAGTATTTT
NA | TRBJ2-3 | many | TRBV28 | CASSLAGADTQYF | TGTGCCAGCAGTTTAGCGGGCGCAGATACGCAGTATTTT
TRBD2 | TRBJ2-1 | many | TRBV28 | CASSLTSGTLFF | TGTGCCAGCAGTTTAACTAGCGGGACCTTGTTCTTC
NA | TRBJ2-7 | many | TRBV11-2 | CASSFTVGEDEQYF | TGTGCCAGCAGCTTCACTGTCGGGGAGGACGAGCAGTACTTC
NA | TRBJ2-7 | many | TRBV5-1 | CASSPRTGAYEQYF | TGCGCCAGCAGCCCACGGACGGGAGCCTACGAGCAGTACTTC
TRBD1 | TRBJ1-2 | few | TRBV5-1 | CASSPGTDGHGYTF | TGCGCCAGCAGCCCCGGGACAGACGGACATGGCTACACCTTC
NA | TRBJ2-3 | NA | TRBV7-6 | CASSLQGLSTDTQYF | TGTGCCAGCAGCCTACAGGGCCTCTCCACAGATACGCAGTATTTT
NA | TRBJ2-7 | few | TRBV7-2 | CASSLDGGTYEQYF | TGTGCCAGCAGCTTAGATGGCGGCACCTACGAGCAGTACTTC
TRBD2 | TRBJ2-7 | NA | TRBV11-2 | CASSLDWMTSGYEQYF | TGTGCCAGCAGCTTAGATTGGATGACTAGCGGGTACGAGCAGTACTTC
NA | TRBJ1-6 | many | TRBV6-1 | CASRGTYNSPLHF | TGTGCCAGCAGAGGGACCTATAATTCACCCCTCCACTTT
NA | TRBJ1-2 | medium-sized | TRBV7-2 | CASSLYRDYGYTF | TGTGCCAGCAGCTTATATCGGGACTATGGCTACACCTTC
NA | TRBJ2-1 | NA | TRBV6-1 | CASRKTNMGEQFF | TGTGCCAGCAGGAAGACAAACATGGGGGAGCAGTTCTTC
TRBD2 | TRBJ2-3 | many | TRBV28 | CASSYDTSGITDTQYF | TGTGCCAGCAGTTATGATACTAGCGGGATCACAGATACGCAGTATTTT
NA | TRBJ2-7 | many | TRBV7-8 | CASRTGPYEQYF | TGTGCCAGCAGAACAGGACCCTACGAGCAGTACTTC
NA | TRBJ1-6 | few | TRBV5-1 | CASRRTPGSNNSPLHF | TGCGCCAGCAGACGAACGCCAGGGTCCAATAATTCACCCCTCCACTTT
NA | TRBJ2-1 | many | TRBV12-3/TRBV12-4 | CASSHRTRDMFF | TGTGCCAGCAGTCACCGGACTAGGGACATGTTCTTC
NA | TRBJ2-3 | few | TRBV10-3 | CAISEGVGETDTQYF | TGTGCCATCAGTGAAGGGGTCGGAGAGACAGATACGCAGTATTTT